This T cell receptor beta chain was profiled in a study of shared clonotypes between healthy human individuals. This CDR3 is built from 14 residues. The ends were cut back, 3 bases at V and 4 bases at J, with 12 bases in the middle. CDR1 and CDR2 from the germline V gene are SNHLY and FYNNEI. CD45RO-negative CD8 cells positively selected for CCR7 made up the naive population, which excluded terminally differentiated effector memory CD45RA+ cells. Across several immunoSEQ plates, the genomic DNA of each subset was split evenly. Sequenced by immunoSEQ multiplex PCR; TCRdb stores in-frame clones only, minus some. The sample comprises about 1,900,000 clones, approximately 94% of which are singletons, and more than 0.9% rests with the top ten.

The sample taken for sequencing was naive CD8+ T cells sorted from blood. V gene TRBV2 combines with J gene TRBJ1-2; D gene ambiguous. This TCR was recovered from a man aged 18 to 30 in good health. Written as DNA, the CDR3 is TGTGCCAGCAGTGAGCGGCAGGCCGTCTATGGCTACACCTTC. Protein: CASSERQAVYGYTF.